This T cell receptor (beta chain) was captured by sequencing in a study of cytomegalovirus exposure and HLA in healthy donors. V was pared by 0 bases and J by 2 bases, with 8 bases between. The germline V gene has CDR1 WNHNN and CDR2 SYGVQD (reference sequence). The CDR3 extends over 16 amino acids. Sequenced by immunoSEQ multiplex PCR; TCRdb stores in-frame clones only, minus some. The sample lists around 150,000 clones; under 90% were seen once. Sequencing was carried out using PBMCs. The receptor's source is a man in his late teens or twenties in good health and CMV-seropositive. This chain joins TRBV10-1 and TRBJ2-6; D remains unclear. The chain's CDR3 is CASSESVSTGANVLTF. In DNA form, the CDR3 reads TGCGCCAGCAGTGAGTCTGTTTCTACTGGGGCCAACGTCCTGACTTTC.